This entry features one T cell receptor beta chain sequence. This record belongs to a study of control samples from healthy donors and cancer patients. Per germline, CDR1 LNHDA and CDR2 SQIVND (reference sequence). This CDR3 has 16 residues. Trimming cost V 3 bases and J 9 bases; bases outside gene matches: 11. Generated by immunoSEQ multiplex PCR, the TCRdb table keeps only in-frame clones and is missing some. Of about 150,000 clones in the sample, 93% were seen once. The specimen was blood. The clonotype comes from a man younger than 30 in good health. V usage is TRBV19 and J usage is TRBJ1-6; TRBD1 matches 7 bases. The chain's CDR3 is CASSIGGGEVVSPLHF. The CDR3 DNA is TGTGCCAGTAGTATCGGAGGGGGCGAAGTTGTTTCACCCCTCCACTTT. Together with reference TRBV19 and TRBJ1-6, the CDR3 gives the full variable domain: DGGITQSPKYLFRKEGQNVTLSCEQNLNHDAMYWYRQDPGQGLRLIYYSQIVNDFQKGDIAEGYSVSREKKESFPLTVTSAQKNPTAFYLCASSIGGGEVVSPLHFGNGTRLTVT.